These T cell receptor beta chains were read from a single sample in a study of blood T cells in healthy people across ages. TCRdb processed the 5' RACE reads anew with MiXCR; each CDR3 protein has one entry. This sample yields about 1.4 million distinct CDR3 sequences, of which roughly 59% are seen a single time; about 6.7% belongs to the top ten. Input material: blood. Receptors originate from a man younger than 35 in good health. The CDR3 runs from the conserved cysteine through the conserved F or W. The D gene is left open where the match is weak. Rows give clone size only sometimes, using once, few, many, or a class for an expanded clone.

d_call j_call v_call clone_size cdr3_nt cdr3_aa
NA TRBJ2-1 TRBV4-1 NA TGCGCCAGCAGCCAAGATCAGCTGTTCAATGAGCAGTTCTTC CASSQDQLFNEQFF
TRBD2 TRBJ2-3 TRBV4-1 few TGCGCCAGCAGCCAAGATCCAGGGACTAGCGGGAGCCCCCGTTGGACAGATACGCAGTATTTT CASSQDPGTSGSPRWTDTQYF
NA TRBJ1-1 TRBV11-2 few TGTGCCAGCAGCACACCCGGGACGGGAAACACTGAAGCTTTCTTT CASSTPGTGNTEAFF
TRBD1 TRBJ1-4 TRBV15 NA TGTGCCACCACCAGCAAGAGGGGGCGAGAAAAACTGTTTTTT CATTSKRGREKLFF
NA TRBJ1-1 TRBV12-3/TRBV12-4 once TGTGCCAGCAGTTTACAGGGCGGGATGCGCGCTGAAGCTTTCTTT CASSLQGGMRAEAFF
TRBD2 TRBJ2-5 TRBV20-1 NA TGCAGTGCCGTGCCGGGACTAGCGGGACAAGAGACCCAGTACTTC CSAVPGLAGQETQYF
TRBD1 TRBJ2-7 TRBV20-1 NA TGCAGTGCAAACCGGGACAGGGGGAGCTACGAGCAGTACTTC CSANRDRGSYEQYF
TRBD2 TRBJ2-7 TRBV5-1 NA TGCGCCAGCAGCTGGGGAGGACTAGCGGGAGGCTCCTACGAGCAGTACTTC CASSWGGLAGGSYEQYF
NA TRBJ2-3 TRBV20-1 NA TGCAGTGCTCACCCTTATCCCAGGAGCACAGATACGCAGTATTTT CSAHPYPRSTDTQYF
NA TRBJ2-1 TRBV15 once TGTGCCACCCTTGGCGTCCCGAGCTCCTACAATGAGCAGTTCTTC CATLGVPSSYNEQFF
NA TRBJ2-7 TRBV7-2 NA TGTGCCAGCAGCCACAGACTTCCTATCTCCTACGAGCAGTACTTC CASSHRLPISYEQYF
TRBD2 TRBJ2-5 TRBV7-7 NA TGTGCTAGCAGCTGGGGACTAGCCAGCGAGACCCAGTACTTC CASSWGLASETQYF
TRBD2 TRBJ2-7 TRBV3-1 NA TGTGCCAGCAGCCAAGATCTGGCTAGCGGGGTCTACGAGCAGTACTTC CASSQDLASGVYEQYF
TRBD2 TRBJ2-1 TRBV20-1 once TGCAGTGCTAGGAGGTTCGGCGGGGGGGCAATTACTGAGCAGTTCTTC CSARRFGGGAITEQFF
TRBD1 TRBJ2-7 TRBV3-1 NA TGTGCCAGCAGCCAAGATCCTATAGGGGGCTCCTACAATGAGCAGTACTTC CASSQDPIGGSYNEQYF